The 23 T cell receptor beta chains listed next were all sequenced from one sample in a study of molecular identifiers for immune sequencing clone quantification. TCRdb analysed the PCR reads with MiXCR anew, one entry per CDR3 protein. Of tens of thousands of distinct CDR3 sequences listed, around 19% are singletons. Sequenced sample: naive CD8+ T cells from blood, with Jurkat cell RNA spiked in. The subset is: FACS-sorted CD8+CD4-CCR7+CD45RA+ naive T cells. The receptors were sampled from a human donor in good health. Some libraries in this study had Jurkat cell RNA spiked in.

This clonotype appeared many times. The rearrangement uses TRBV29-1 and TRBJ2-1; no firm D call. This CDR3 is built from 10 residues. Deletions cut 4 bases from V and 8 bases from J, with 6 bases between. From germline, CDR1 is SQVTM and CDR2 ANQGSEA. The CDR3 protein is CSVVRYEQFF. The CDR3 region has the DNA TGCAGCGTTGTGAGGTATGAGCAGTTCTTC.

In its sample, this clonotype was seen a few times. Since a much larger clone is just one base distant, this may be a read error. CDR3 bases: TGTGCCAGCAGTCCGGGAGAGGTCACAGTGGGCACTGAAGCTTTCTTT. It is translated as CASSPGEVTVGTEAFF. The rearrangement joins TRBV27 to TRBJ1-1; D ambiguous. The CDR3 is 16 amino acids. Germline CDR1 and CDR2: MNHEY and SMNVEV (reference sequence). Trimming took off 5 bases at V and 4 bases at J, with 20 bases between the two ends.

In its sample, this clonotype was seen many times. CDR3 amino acids: CASSLPYKTTGELFF. Written as DNA, the CDR3 is TGTGCCAGCAGCTTGCCCTATAAAACCACCGGGGAGCTGTTTTTT. The V gene is TRBV28, the J gene TRBJ2-2; D remains ambiguous. Germline assignment: CDR1 MDHEN and CDR2 SYDVKM. CDR3 size: 15 residues. Trimming cost V 6 bases and J 4 bases, with 15 bases left between them.

This clonotype was picked up many times. The CDR3 loop reads CSARSTAAYEQYF. The CDR3 nucleotides are TGCAGTGCTAGATCGACAGCTGCCTACGAGCAGTACTTC. This chain joins TRBV20-1 and TRBJ2-7; D is perhaps TRBD1 (5 bases). Germline CDR1 and CDR2: DFQATT and SNEGSKA (reference sequence). The CDR3 contains 13 residues. V was trimmed by 2 bases and J by 2 bases, leaving 10 bases between them.

This clonotype was picked up many times. V gene TRBV20-1 combines with J gene TRBJ2-7; 13 positions agree with TRBD2. From germline, CDR1 is DFQATT and CDR2 SNEGSKA (reference sequence). The trim removed 3 bases at V and 5 bases at J, leaving 10 bases unmatched. CDR3 size: 16 residues. The CDR3 spells CSARESLAGGPHEQYF. Here the CDR3 DNA reads TGCAGTGCTAGGGAATCACTAGCGGGAGGGCCCCACGAGCAGTACTTC.

This clonotype was seen ten or more times. The J gene is TRBJ2-3, the V gene TRBV7-8; TRBD2 matches at 14 bases. Looked up from germline, CDR1 is SGHVS and CDR2 is FQNEAQ. With 5 bases clipped from V and 1 base from J, the junction kept 5 bases outside the gene matches. The CDR3 is 17 amino acids. The CDR3 DNA sequence: TGTGCCAGCAGCCCCACGGGACTAGCGGGAGGCACAGATACGCAGTATTTT. Its protein is CASSPTGLAGGTDTQYF.

V is TRBV7-3 and J is TRBJ1-3; no clear D gene. Trimming cost V 8 bases and J 6 bases, with 20 bases left between them. Germline CDR1 reads SGHTA; CDR2 reads FQGTGA. This CDR3 has 15 residues. CDR3 DNA: TGTGCCAGCGGCCTAATGGCCGGGAACGAAAACACCATATATTTT. It codes for CASGLMAGNENTIYF.

This clonotype was seen at least ten times. The chain uses TRBV28 and TRBJ2-3; 7 positions agree with TRBD1. This CDR3 has 13 amino acids. Germline V CDR1 and CDR2: MDHEN, SYDVKM. Losses at the gene ends were 5 bases for V and 4 bases for J; bases not matched to a gene: 3. The CDR3 spells CASSLGQSDTQYF. The CDR3 DNA sequence: TGTGCCAGCAGTCTGGGACAGTCAGATACGCAGTATTTT.

This clonotype was picked up a small number of times. CDR3 in amino acids: CASSLEWTLSYEQYF. CDR3 in DNA: TGTGCCAGCAGCTTGGAGTGGACGCTATCCTACGAGCAGTACTTC. The chain combines TRBV5-5 with TRBJ2-7; D uncertain. Germline loops: CDR1 SGHKS, CDR2 YYEKEE (reference sequence). The length of the CDR3 is 15 residues. The V end was cut by 0 bases, the J end by 1 base, with 11 bases between.

Many counts were recorded for this clonotype. V is TRBV10-2 and J is TRBJ2-1; 11 nucleotides agree with TRBD1. The CDR3 sequence is 13 residues long. V dropped 7 bases and J dropped 7; count of bases not matched to a gene: 3. The germline V gene has CDR1 WSHSY and CDR2 SAAADI. CDR3 protein: CASTDRGLNEQFF. The CDR3 DNA reads TGCGCCAGCACGGACAGGGGGCTAAATGAGCAGTTCTTC.

This clonotype occurred many times. The gene calls are TRBV29-1 and TRBJ2-5; D uncertain. Germline lookup yields CDR1 SQVTM and CDR2 ANQGSEA. Trimming cost V 4 bases and J 3 bases, with 12 bases left between them. The length of the CDR3 is 13 residues. CDR3: CSVVDSRKETQYF. The CDR3 DNA reads TGCAGCGTTGTTGATAGCAGAAAAGAGACCCAGTACTTC.

Regarding this clonotype: This may stem from a read error, because a much larger clone lies one nucleotide away. J is TRBJ2-3 and V is TRBV7-9, with D possibly TRBD1 on 8 matching bases. The CDR3 extends over 12 amino acids. With 10 bases removed from V and 10 bases from J, the gap between germline ends came to 18 bases. Germline V gives CDR1 SEHNR, CDR2 FQNEAQ (reference sequence). The CDR3: CANRGGAEPQYF. The DNA for the CDR3 is TGTGCCAACAGGGGGGGGGCAGAGCCGCAGTATTTT.

This clonotype was seen a handful of times. The V and J genes are TRBV20-1 and TRBJ2-7; 7 nucleotides line up with TRBD2. From germline, CDR1 is DFQATT and CDR2 SNEGSKA (reference sequence). The CDR3 runs 13 residues. CDR3 in amino acids: CSPREAGTYEQYF. The CDR3 DNA is TGCAGCCCCCGCGAAGCGGGAACCTACGAGCAGTACTTC.

This clonotype was observed at least ten times. V usage is TRBV6-6 and J usage is TRBJ1-4; D call uncertain. The CDR3 has 14 amino acids. Trimming stripped 5 bases from V and 3 bases from J, with 10 bases between. Germline CDR1 is MNHNY and CDR2 is SVGAGI (reference sequence). The CDR3 nucleotides read TGTGCCAGCAGTCCGACGGAACCTAATGAAAAACTGTTTTTT. Protein: CASSPTEPNEKLFF.

This clonotype has a count of ten or more. DNA of the CDR3: TGTGCCAGCAGCTTAGCGGGGGGCCAAGAGACCCAGTACTTC. Its translation: CASSLAGGQETQYF. The V call is TRBV7-2, the J call TRBJ2-5; D possibly corresponds to TRBD2 (6 bases). The CDR3 runs 14 residues. CDR1 SGHTA and CDR2 FQGNSA come from the germline V gene. V was pared by 0 bases and J by 1 base, with 6 bases between.

With regard to this clonotype: This could be a read error, since a much larger clone is one nucleotide away. The rearrangement uses TRBV29-1 and TRBJ1-1, with D hard to call. Trimming left V 3 bases short and J 7 bases short, with 12 bases between. The CDR3 spans 12 residues. Germline V gene data show CDR1 as SQVTM and CDR2 as ANQGSEA. The CDR3 region has the DNA TGCAGCGTTGAGGCAGCCTTGGTTGAAGCTTTCTTT. It translates to CSVEAALVEAFF. The entire variable domain, with the rest obtained from reference TRBV29-1 and TRBJ1-1, is as follows: SAVISQKPSRDICQRGTSLTIQCQVDSQVTMMFWYRQQPGQSLTLIATANQGSEATYESGFVIDKFPISRPNLTFSTLTVSNMSPEDSSIYLCSVEAALVEAFFGQGTRLTVV.

This rearrangement joins TRBV7-9 to TRBJ1-2; D might be TRBD1 (6 bases). CDR3 length: 11 amino acids. Germline loops: CDR1 SEHNR, CDR2 FQNEAQ (reference sequence). Deletions cut 6 bases from V and 6 bases from J, with 8 bases between. CDR3 amino acids: CASRAGDGYTF. The CDR3 DNA reads TGTGCCAGCAGAGCAGGGGATGGCTACACCTTC. Together with reference TRBV7-9 and TRBJ1-2, the CDR3 gives the full variable domain: DTGVSQNPRHKITKRGQNVTFRCDPISEHNRLYWYRQTLGQGPEFLTYFQNEAQLEKSRLLSDRFSAERPKGSFSTLEIQRTEQGDSAMYLCASRAGDGYTFGSGTRLTVV.

The chain combines TRBV7-9 with TRBJ2-1; D is uncertain. The germline gives CDR1 SEHNR, CDR2 FQNEAQ (reference sequence). V was trimmed by 1 base and J by 8 bases, leaving 9 bases between them. The CDR3 is made up of 13 amino acids. The CDR3 coding sequence is TGTGCCAGCAGCTTAGGAGTGGGATATGAGCAGTTCTTC. This translates into CASSLGVGYEQFF.

This clonotype appeared many times. This chain uses TRBV6-2 or TRBV6-3 with TRBJ2-7; the D gene could be TRBD1 or TRBD2 (5 bases each). Germline V gene lookup returns CDR1 MNHEY and CDR2 SVGEGT. The CDR3 length is 14 residues. Trimming took 4 bases from V and 2 from J, leaving 12 bases between them. The CDR3 spells CASSSGPGPYEQYF. CDR3 bases: TGTGCCAGCAGTTCTGGGCCGGGGCCCTACGAGCAGTACTTC.

This clonotype turned up a few times. CDR3 amino acids: CASSKKWSGGETQYF. The CDR3 coding sequence is TGTGCCAGCAGCAAAAAGTGGTCTGGCGGAGAGACCCAGTACTTC. The chain combines TRBV13 with TRBJ2-5; D uncertain. CDR1 is PRHDT, CDR2 FYEKMQ, per germline (reference sequence). CDR3 length equals 15 residues. V was trimmed by 5 bases and J by 4 bases, leaving 17 bases between them.

This clonotype was found many times. The chain uses TRBV28 and TRBJ1-3, with D perhaps TRBD1 (5 bases). This CDR3 comprises 17 residues. Germline V CDR1 and CDR2: MDHEN, SYDVKM. Between the trimmed V and J ends, which lost 6 bases and 0 bases, there was a span of 18 bases. The CDR3 nucleotides are TGTGCCAGCAGCCAGGGTGCTGCGCCCAACTCTGGAAACACCATATATTTT. Its protein product is CASSQGAAPNSGNTIYF.

This clonotype was detected many times. The CDR3 loop reads CASSTGQGADTQYF. For the CDR3, the DNA is TGTGCCAGCAGCACAGGACAGGGCGCAGATACGCAGTATTTT. V gene TRBV11-3 combines with J gene TRBJ2-3; 8 nucleotides line up with TRBD1. CDR3 length: 14 residues. From germline, CDR1 is SGHNT and CDR2 YENEEA. V shed 5 bases, J shed 4 bases, and the junction held 5 bases outside the gene matches.

This clonotype occurred many times. The genes are TRBV15 and TRBJ1-4, with TRBD1 matching 7 bases. The germline V gene encodes CDR1 LNHNV and CDR2 YYDKDF (reference sequence). The CDR3 covers 16 residues. J gave up 0 bases and V 3 bases, and 4 bases lay outside the gene matches. The CDR3 is CATSRDRSATNEKLFF. CDR3 bases: TGTGCCACCAGCAGGGACAGGTCTGCAACTAATGAAAAACTGTTTTTT.